This TCR beta chain appears in the sequencing data of a study of blood T cell repertoires in COVID-19. The wider study: Samples representing acute and convalescent COVID-19 were sourced from the United States, Italy and Spain. The analysed material was cDNA or gDNA that came from T cells, B-cell-depleted T cells, or PBMCs.

Trimming took off 0 bases at V and 7 bases at J, with 9 bases between the two ends. Germline V lookup: CDR1 ENHRY, CDR2 SYGVKD. CDR3 length: 14 amino acids. Per the original data handling: Nucleated cell counts were estimated from reference gene primer amplification. The table came from immunoSEQ multiplex PCR; TCRdb's copy has only in-frame clones and leaves some out. The V and J calls and the clone size are those of that table, but D and trimming were determined from the DNA. The table shows around 270,000 clones, with around 86% occurring only once. The chain recombines TRBV10-3 with TRBJ1-4; the D is unclear. Sequences were obtained from peripheral blood. The source of this sequence is a man aged 40-50 years who had recovered from COVID-19. The CDR3 region is CAISESQATEKLFF. CDR3 DNA: TGTGCCATCAGTGAGTCCCAGGCGACTGAAAAACTGTTTTTT.